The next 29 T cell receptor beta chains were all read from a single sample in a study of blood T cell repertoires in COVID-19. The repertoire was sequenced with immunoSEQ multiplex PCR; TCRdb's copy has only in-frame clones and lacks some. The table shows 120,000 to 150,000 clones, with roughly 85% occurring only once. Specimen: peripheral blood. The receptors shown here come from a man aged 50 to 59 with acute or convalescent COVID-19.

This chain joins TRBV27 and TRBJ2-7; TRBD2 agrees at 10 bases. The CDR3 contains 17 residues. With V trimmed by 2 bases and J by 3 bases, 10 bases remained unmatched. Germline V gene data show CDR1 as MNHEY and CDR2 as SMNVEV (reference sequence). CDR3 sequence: CASSLRGTSATVYEQYF. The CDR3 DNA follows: TGTGCCAGCAGTTTACGGGGGACTAGCGCGACGGTCTACGAGCAGTACTTC.

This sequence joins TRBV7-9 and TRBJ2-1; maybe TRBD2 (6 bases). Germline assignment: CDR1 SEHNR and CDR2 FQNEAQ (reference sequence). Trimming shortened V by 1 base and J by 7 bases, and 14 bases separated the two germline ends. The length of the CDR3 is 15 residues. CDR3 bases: TGTGCCAGCAGCTTAGTTCGGGAGACGAGGAATGAGCAGTTCTTC. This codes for CASSLVRETRNEQFF.

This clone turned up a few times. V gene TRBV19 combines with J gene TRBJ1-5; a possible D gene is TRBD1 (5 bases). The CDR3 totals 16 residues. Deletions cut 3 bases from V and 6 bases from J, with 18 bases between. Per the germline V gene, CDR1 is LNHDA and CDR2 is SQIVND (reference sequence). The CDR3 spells CASSIRGVNEVQPQHF. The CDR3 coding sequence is TGTGCCAGTAGTATTCGGGGGGTAAACGAGGTTCAGCCCCAGCATTTT.

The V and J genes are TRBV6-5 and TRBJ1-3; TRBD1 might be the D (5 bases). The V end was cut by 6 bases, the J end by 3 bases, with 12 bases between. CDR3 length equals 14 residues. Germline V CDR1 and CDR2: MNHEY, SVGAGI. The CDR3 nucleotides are TGTGCCAGCAGGTCCCTAGGGGTTGGAAACACCATATATTTT. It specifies CASRSLGVGNTIYF.

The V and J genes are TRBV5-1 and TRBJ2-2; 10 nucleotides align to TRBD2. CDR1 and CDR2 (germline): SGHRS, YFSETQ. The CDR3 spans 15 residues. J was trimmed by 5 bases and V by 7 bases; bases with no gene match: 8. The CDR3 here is CASGGPSGSTGELFF. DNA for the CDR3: TGCGCCAGCGGGGGACCTAGCGGGAGTACCGGGGAGCTGTTTTTT.

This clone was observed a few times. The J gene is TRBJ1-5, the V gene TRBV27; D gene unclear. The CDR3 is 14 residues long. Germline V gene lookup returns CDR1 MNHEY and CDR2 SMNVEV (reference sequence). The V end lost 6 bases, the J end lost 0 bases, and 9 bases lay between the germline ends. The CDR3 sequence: CASSPQDSNQPQHF. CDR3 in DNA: TGTGCCAGCAGCCCTCAGGATAGCAATCAGCCCCAGCATTTT.

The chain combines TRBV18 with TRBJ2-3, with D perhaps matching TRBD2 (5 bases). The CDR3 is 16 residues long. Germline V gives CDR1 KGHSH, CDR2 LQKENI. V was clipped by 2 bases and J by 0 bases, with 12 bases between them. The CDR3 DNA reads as TGTGCCAGCTCACCATTCTCCCGGACTAGCACAGATACGCAGTATTTT. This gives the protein CASSPFSRTSTDTQYF.

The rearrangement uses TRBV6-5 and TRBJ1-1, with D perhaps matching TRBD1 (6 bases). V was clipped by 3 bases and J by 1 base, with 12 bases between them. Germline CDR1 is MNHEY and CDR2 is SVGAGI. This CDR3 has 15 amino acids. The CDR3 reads CASSYWGRWNTEAFF. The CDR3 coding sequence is TGTGCCAGCAGTTATTGGGGGCGGTGGAACACTGAAGCTTTCTTT.

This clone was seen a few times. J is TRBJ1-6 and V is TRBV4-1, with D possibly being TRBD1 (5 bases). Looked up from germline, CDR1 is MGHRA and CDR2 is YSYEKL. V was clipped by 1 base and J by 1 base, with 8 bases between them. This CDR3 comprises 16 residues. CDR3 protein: CASSQGSGSYNSPLHF. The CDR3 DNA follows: TGCGCCAGCAGCCAAGGATCAGGGTCCTATAATTCACCCCTCCACTTT.

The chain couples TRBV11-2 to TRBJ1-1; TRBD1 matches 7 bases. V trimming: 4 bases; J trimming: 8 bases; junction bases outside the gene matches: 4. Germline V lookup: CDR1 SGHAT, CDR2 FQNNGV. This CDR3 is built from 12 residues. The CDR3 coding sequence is TGTGCCAGCAGCTCCCGGACAGGAGAAGCTTTCTTT. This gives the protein CASSSRTGEAFF.

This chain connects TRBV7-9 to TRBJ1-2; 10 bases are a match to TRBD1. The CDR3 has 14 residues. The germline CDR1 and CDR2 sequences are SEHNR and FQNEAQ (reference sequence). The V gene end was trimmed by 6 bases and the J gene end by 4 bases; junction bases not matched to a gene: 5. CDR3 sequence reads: CASSYRDRGYGYTF. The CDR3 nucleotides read TGTGCCAGCAGTTACCGGGACAGGGGCTATGGCTACACCTTC.

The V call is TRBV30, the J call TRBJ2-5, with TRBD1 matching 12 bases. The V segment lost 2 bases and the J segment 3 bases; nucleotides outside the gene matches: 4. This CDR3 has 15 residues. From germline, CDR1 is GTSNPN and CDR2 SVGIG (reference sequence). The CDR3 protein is CAWSPGQGAEETQYF. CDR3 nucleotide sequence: TGTGCCTGGAGTCCGGGACAGGGGGCGGAAGAGACCCAGTACTTC. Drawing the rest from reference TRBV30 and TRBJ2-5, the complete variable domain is SQTIHQWPATLVQPVGSPLSLECTVEGTSNPNLYWYRQAAGRGLQLLFYSVGIGQISSEVPQNLSASRPQDRQFILSSKKLLLSDSGFYLCAWSPGQGAEETQYFGPGTRLLVL.

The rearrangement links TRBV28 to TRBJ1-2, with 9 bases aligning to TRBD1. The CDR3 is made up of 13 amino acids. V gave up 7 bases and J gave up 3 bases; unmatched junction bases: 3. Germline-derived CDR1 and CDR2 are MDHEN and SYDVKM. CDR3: CASNTGGDYGYTF. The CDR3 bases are TGTGCCAGCAATACAGGGGGCGACTATGGCTACACCTTC.

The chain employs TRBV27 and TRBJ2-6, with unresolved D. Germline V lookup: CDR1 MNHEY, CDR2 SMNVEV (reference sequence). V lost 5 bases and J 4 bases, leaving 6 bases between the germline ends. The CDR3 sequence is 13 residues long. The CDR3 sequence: CASSPSGANVLTF. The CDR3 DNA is TGTGCCAGCAGTCCTTCGGGGGCCAACGTCCTGACTTTC.

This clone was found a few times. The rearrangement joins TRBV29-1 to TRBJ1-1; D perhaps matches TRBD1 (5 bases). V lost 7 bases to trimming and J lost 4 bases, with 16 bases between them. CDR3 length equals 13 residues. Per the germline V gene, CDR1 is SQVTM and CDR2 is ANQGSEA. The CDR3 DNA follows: TGCAGCGATTGGGGCGAGATGAGCACTGAAGCTTTCTTT. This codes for CSDWGEMSTEAFF.

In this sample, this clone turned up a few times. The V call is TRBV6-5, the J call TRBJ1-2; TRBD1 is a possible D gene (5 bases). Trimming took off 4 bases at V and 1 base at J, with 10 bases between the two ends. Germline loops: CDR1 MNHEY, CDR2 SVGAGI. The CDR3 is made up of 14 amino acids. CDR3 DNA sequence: TGTGCCAGCAGTTTCAGGGAGGTTAACTATGGCTACACCTTC. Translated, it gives CASSFREVNYGYTF.

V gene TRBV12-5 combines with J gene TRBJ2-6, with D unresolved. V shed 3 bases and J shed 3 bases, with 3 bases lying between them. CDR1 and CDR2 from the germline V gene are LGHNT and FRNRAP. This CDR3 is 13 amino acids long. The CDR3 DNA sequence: TGTGCTAGTGGTTTTAGTGGGGCCAACGTCCTGACTTTC. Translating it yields CASGFSGANVLTF.

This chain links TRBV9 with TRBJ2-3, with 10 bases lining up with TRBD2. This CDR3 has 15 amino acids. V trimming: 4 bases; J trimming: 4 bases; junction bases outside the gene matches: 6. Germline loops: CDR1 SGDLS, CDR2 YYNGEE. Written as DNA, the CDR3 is TGTGCCAGCAGCCCCAGCGGGGGGGGGTCAGATACGCAGTATTTT. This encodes CASSPSGGGSDTQYF.

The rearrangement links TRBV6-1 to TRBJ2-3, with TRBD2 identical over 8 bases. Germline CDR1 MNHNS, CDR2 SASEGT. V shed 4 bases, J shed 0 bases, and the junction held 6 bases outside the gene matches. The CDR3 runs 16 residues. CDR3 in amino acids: CASSVHSGTSTDTQYF. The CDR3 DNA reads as TGTGCCAGCAGTGTTCATAGCGGGACGAGCACAGATACGCAGTATTTT.

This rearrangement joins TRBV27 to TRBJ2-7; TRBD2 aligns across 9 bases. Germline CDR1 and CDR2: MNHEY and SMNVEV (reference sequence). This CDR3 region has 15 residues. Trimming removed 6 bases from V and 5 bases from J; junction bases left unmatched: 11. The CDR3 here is CASRMLGLAGDEQYF. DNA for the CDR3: TGTGCCAGCAGAATGTTGGGATTAGCGGGGGACGAGCAGTACTTC.

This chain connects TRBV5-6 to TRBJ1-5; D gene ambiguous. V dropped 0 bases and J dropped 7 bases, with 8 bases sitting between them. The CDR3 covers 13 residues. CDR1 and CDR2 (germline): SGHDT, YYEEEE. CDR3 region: CASSLGREQPQHF. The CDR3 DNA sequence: TGTGCCAGCAGCTTGGGCCGGGAGCAGCCCCAGCATTTT.

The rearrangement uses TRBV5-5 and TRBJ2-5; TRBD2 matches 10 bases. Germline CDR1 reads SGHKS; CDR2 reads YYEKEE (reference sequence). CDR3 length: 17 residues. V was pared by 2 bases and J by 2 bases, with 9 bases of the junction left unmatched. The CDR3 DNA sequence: TGTGCCAGCAGCTTTCTAGCGGGGGCGCCCAATCAAGAGACCCAGTACTTC. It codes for CASSFLAGAPNQETQYF. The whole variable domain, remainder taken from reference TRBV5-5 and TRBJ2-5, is DAGVTQSPTHLIKTRGQQVTLRCSPISGHKSVSWYQQVLGQGPQFIFQYYEKEERGRGNFPDRFSARQFPNYSSELNVNALLLGDSALYLCASSFLAGAPNQETQYFGPGTRLLVL.

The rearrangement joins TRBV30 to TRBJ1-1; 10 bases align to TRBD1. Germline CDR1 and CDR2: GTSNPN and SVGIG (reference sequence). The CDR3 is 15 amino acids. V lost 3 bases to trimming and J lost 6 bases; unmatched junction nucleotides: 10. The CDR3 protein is CAWRTTGTGVSEAFF. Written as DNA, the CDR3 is TGTGCCTGGAGAACAACCGGGACAGGGGTCTCTGAAGCTTTCTTT.

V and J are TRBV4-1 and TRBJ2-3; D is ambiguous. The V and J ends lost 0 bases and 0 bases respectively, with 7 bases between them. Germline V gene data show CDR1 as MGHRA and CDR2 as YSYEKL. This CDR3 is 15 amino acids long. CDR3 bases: TGCGCCAGCAGCCAAGAACAGACAAGCACAGATACGCAGTATTTT. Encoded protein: CASSQEQTSTDTQYF.

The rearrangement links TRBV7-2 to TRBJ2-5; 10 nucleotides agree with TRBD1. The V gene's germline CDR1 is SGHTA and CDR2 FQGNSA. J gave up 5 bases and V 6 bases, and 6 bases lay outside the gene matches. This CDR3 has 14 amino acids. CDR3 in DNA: TGTGCCAGCAGGAGGACAGGGGGGAGGGAGACCCAGTACTTC. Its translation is CASRRTGGRETQYF.

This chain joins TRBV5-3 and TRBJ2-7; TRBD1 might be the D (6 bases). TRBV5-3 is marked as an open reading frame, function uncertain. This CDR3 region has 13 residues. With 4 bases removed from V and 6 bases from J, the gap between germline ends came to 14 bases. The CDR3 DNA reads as TGTGCCAGAAGCAAAATACAGGGCTCCGAGCAGTACTTC. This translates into CARSKIQGSEQYF.

CDR3 loop: CASSYTSGNTGELFF. Here the CDR3 DNA reads TGTGCCAGCAGTTATACTAGCGGGAACACCGGGGAGCTGTTTTTT. The rearrangement uses TRBV6-5 and TRBJ2-2; 8 nucleotides line up with TRBD2. Germline assignment: CDR1 MNHEY and CDR2 SVGAGI. V lost 3 bases and J lost 1; bases outside the gene matches: 1. This CDR3 comprises 15 residues.

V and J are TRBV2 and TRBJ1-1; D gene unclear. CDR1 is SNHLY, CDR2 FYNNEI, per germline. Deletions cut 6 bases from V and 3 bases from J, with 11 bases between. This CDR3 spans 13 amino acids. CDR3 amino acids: CASSENQDTEAFF. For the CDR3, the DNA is TGTGCCAGCAGCGAAAATCAGGACACTGAAGCTTTCTTT.

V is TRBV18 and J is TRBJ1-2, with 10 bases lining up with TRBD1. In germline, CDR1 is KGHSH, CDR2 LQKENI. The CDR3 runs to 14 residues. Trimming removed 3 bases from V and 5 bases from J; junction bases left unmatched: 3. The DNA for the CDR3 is TGTGCCAGCTCACCCGGGACAGGGGAGTATGGCTACACCTTC. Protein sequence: CASSPGTGEYGYTF.